This record concerns one T cell receptor beta chain sequence. Its antigen is as yet unknown. This entry belongs to a study of OX40 agonist ivuxolimab in advanced cancers. The study's findings and limits: CD8+ T cells were the subset that, on average, had more expanded clones than CD4+.

Method: immunoSEQ multiplex PCR; TCRdb's copy keeps in-frame clones and lacks some. The repertoire holds 35,000 to 50,000 clones, with 82% as singletons. Enrollment shut out patients with autoimmune disease history or systemic immunosuppression. V shed 2 bases and J shed 6 bases, with 8 bases lying between them. Germline CDR1 and CDR2: MDHEN and SYDVKM. The CDR3 sequence is 12 residues long. The V gene is TRBV28, the J gene TRBJ2-7; a possible D gene is TRBD1 (6 bases). The sample in question was CD4+ or CD8+ T cells sorted from blood, obtained in a trial of the OX40 agonist ivuxolimab. The receptor was derived from an adult with an advanced solid tumor such as melanoma, head and neck, liver or kidney cancer. The CDR3 is CASSLRQAEQYF. CDR3 sequence (DNA): TGTGCCAGCAGTTTAAGACAGGCCGAGCAGTACTTC. The full variable domain, completed using reference TRBV28 and TRBJ2-7, is DVKVTQSSRYLVKRTGEKVFLECVQDMDHENMFWYRQDPGLGLRLIYFSYDVKMKEKGDIPEGYSVSREKKERFSLILESASTNQTSMYLCASSLRQAEQYFGPGTRLTVT.